This T cell receptor (beta chain) was recorded in a study of shared clonotypes between healthy human individuals. Study summary: A donor's plate count was three for CD4 naive and three for CD4 memory; CD8 naive had two and CD8 memory one.

Donors were healthy HIV-negative adults without recent acute infections or vaccinations. The CDR3 runs 14 residues. The ends were cut back, 1 base at V and 2 bases at J, with 11 bases in the middle. Germline CDR1 SQVTM, CDR2 ANQGSEA. Libraries were prepared by immunoSEQ multiplex PCR; TCRdb keeps only in-frame clonotypes and omits some of them. The table shows about 2.4 million clones, with approximately 93% occurring only once. The sequencing sample was made of naive CD4+ T cells from PBMCs. Subset described: CD45RA+ positively selected. This clonotype was obtained from a man aged 18 to 30 in good health. Some clones in this sample may be carry-over from other donors' samples. The rearrangement links TRBV29-1 to TRBJ1-1; D remains ambiguous. As DNA, the CDR3 is TGCAGCGTTGAAGCCCGGAACGCCAACACTGAAGCTTTCTTT. Protein sequence: CSVEARNANTEAFF.